A single sample gave rise to the 30 T cell receptor beta chains below, sequenced in a study of cytomegalovirus exposure and HLA in healthy donors. Amplification used 60 Vbeta primers and 13 Jbeta primers. TCRdb keeps only in-frame clones here, not all; method: immunoSEQ multiplex PCR. In all, the sample yields 200,000 to 250,000 clones. Sequencing was carried out using PBMCs. The source of these receptors is a woman aged 25 to 39 in good health and CMV-seropositive.

V gene TRBV11-1 combines with J gene TRBJ1-1; D not certain. CDR3 length: 13 residues. CDR1 is SGHAT and CDR2 is FQDESV in the germline V gene (reference sequence). Trimming cost V 1 base and J 2 bases, with 5 bases left between them. The CDR3 DNA sequence: TGTGCCAGCAGCTTAGTCAGTAACACTGAAGCTTTCTTT. Protein product: CASSLVSNTEAFF.

CDR3 DNA: TGTGCCAGCAGTGAGTCAGTAGCGGCCTACAATGAGCAGTTCTTC. Translation: CASSESVAAYNEQFF. This chain uses TRBV2 with TRBJ2-1; D possibly corresponds to TRBD2 (6 bases). The CDR3 covers 15 residues. The V gene lost 3 bases and the J gene lost 2 bases, with 11 bases spanning the gap. Germline lookup yields CDR1 SNHLY and CDR2 FYNNEI.

The rearrangement uses TRBV2 and TRBJ1-1; no clear D. Germline CDR1 is SNHLY and CDR2 is FYNNEI. The germline V and J ends were trimmed by 5 bases and 8 bases, with 21 bases remaining between them. The CDR3 spans 15 residues. CDR3 amino acids: CASSKNGNLGSEAFF. The CDR3 DNA sequence: TGTGCCAGCAGTAAAAACGGGAATCTGGGTTCGGAAGCTTTCTTT.

J is TRBJ2-1 and V is TRBV19; 7 nucleotides line up with TRBD2. Germline lookup yields CDR1 LNHDA and CDR2 SQIVND (reference sequence). Unmatched junction bases numbered 1, after V lost 0 bases and J lost 2 bases. This CDR3 is 15 amino acids long. Written as DNA, the CDR3 is TGTGCCAGTAGTATAGAGGCGGGAGCCTACAATGAGCAGTTCTTC. Translated: CASSIEAGAYNEQFF.

The chain employs TRBV15 and TRBJ2-1; 8 bases align to TRBD2. Germline V gene sequence: CDR1 LNHNV, CDR2 YYDKDF (reference sequence). V shed 8 bases and J 6 bases; nucleotides not matched to a gene: 6. This CDR3 is 13 amino acids long. The CDR3 sequence is CATWTSSRNEQFF. CDR3 nucleotide sequence: TGTGCCACCTGGACTAGCAGTCGCAATGAGCAGTTCTTC.

The V and J genes are TRBV5-1 and TRBJ1-1; D unclear. The CDR3 runs 15 residues. CDR1 is SGHRS, CDR2 YFSETQ, per germline. Trimming removed 0 bases from V and 4 bases from J, with 13 bases in between. The CDR3, as DNA: TGCGCCAGCAGCTTGGGGAGGTTGGAGGGCACTGAAGCTTTCTTT. Translation gives CASSLGRLEGTEAFF.

The genes are TRBV6-5 and TRBJ2-7; a possible D gene is TRBD2 (5 bases). The germline CDR1 and CDR2 sequences are MNHEY and SVGAGI. This CDR3 is built from 13 residues. Trimming removed 4 bases from V and 0 bases from J, with 7 bases in between. The CDR3 DNA reads as TGTGCCAGCAGTTCCCGGGGCTCCTACGAGCAGTACTTC. Amino acids: CASSSRGSYEQYF.

The chain couples TRBV4-1 to TRBJ1-2; possibly TRBD1 for D (6 bases). The V end was cut by 4 bases, the J end by 1 base, with 13 bases between. This CDR3 has 15 amino acids. Germline V gene data show CDR1 as MGHRA and CDR2 as YSYEKL. CDR3 residues: CASSPDSTLNYGYTF. CDR3 DNA: TGCGCCAGCAGCCCGGACAGTACCCTTAACTATGGCTACACCTTC.

This chain joins TRBV19 and TRBJ2-2; TRBD1 matches 12 bases. Germline V lookup: CDR1 LNHDA, CDR2 SQIVND (reference sequence). Trimming at V came to 3 bases and at J to 2 bases, leaving 4 bases not matched to a gene. This CDR3 has 17 amino acids. The DNA of the CDR3 is TGTGCCAGTAGTATGGGACAGGGGGCAATCAACACCGGGGAGCTGTTTTTT. It encodes CASSMGQGAINTGELFF. The entire variable domain, with the rest obtained from reference TRBV19 and TRBJ2-2, is as follows: DGGITQSPKYLFRKEGQNVTLSCEQNLNHDAMYWYRQDPGQGLRLIYYSQIVNDFQKGDIAEGYSVSREKKESFPLTVTSAQKNPTAFYLCASSMGQGAINTGELFFGEGSRLTVL.

The chain uses TRBV30 and TRBJ2-2; D not certain. The CDR3 has 13 amino acids. The germline V gene encodes CDR1 GTSNPN and CDR2 SVGIG (reference sequence). Trimming took off 2 bases at V and 1 base at J, with 5 bases between the two ends. CDR3 DNA sequence: TGTGCCTGGAGTTTACAGAACACCGGGGAGCTGTTTTTT. Residues: CAWSLQNTGELFF.

The gene calls are TRBV18 and TRBJ1-2; no clear D. The CDR3 spans 16 residues. Germline-derived CDR1 and CDR2 are KGHSH and LQKENI. The V end lost 3 bases, the J end lost 3 bases, and 17 bases lay between the germline ends. The CDR3, as DNA: TGTGCCAGCTCACCGTTCTCAGATCGAAGCGACTATGGCTACACCTTC. Amino acid sequence: CASSPFSDRSDYGYTF.

The chain uses TRBV28 and TRBJ1-2, with 9 bases matching TRBD1. Germline V lookup: CDR1 MDHEN, CDR2 SYDVKM. J lost 2 bases, V lost 5 bases, and 6 bases had no gene match. The CDR3 contains 15 residues. CDR3 in amino acids: CASSPAGTGNYGYTF. The DNA of the CDR3 is TGTGCCAGCAGTCCCGCCGGGACAGGGAACTATGGCTACACCTTC.

This rearrangement joins TRBV5-8 to TRBJ1-1; tentative D call: TRBD1 (5 bases). V lost 6 bases, J lost 3 bases, and 15 bases lay in between. CDR3 length: 14 amino acids. Germline V lookup: CDR1 SGHTS, CDR2 YDEGEE. Written as DNA, the CDR3 is TGTGCCAGCATCCTCCTAGGGGTGGACACTGAAGCTTTCTTT. Translated, it gives CASILLGVDTEAFF.

The genes are TRBV7-6 and TRBJ1-6; D uncertain. CDR1 SGHVS and CDR2 FNYEAQ come from the germline V gene. There are 15 residues in the CDR3. Trimming shortened V by 1 base and J by 3 bases, and 7 bases separated the two germline ends. The CDR3 protein is CASSLENSYNSPLHF. CDR3 coding DNA: TGTGCCAGCAGCTTAGAAAACAGCTATAATTCACCCCTCCACTTT.

The chain is built from TRBV6-5 and TRBJ2-5; 10 bases fit TRBD2. The CDR3 covers 14 residues. CDR1 and CDR2 (germline): MNHEY, SVGAGI. V was pared by 6 bases and J by 3 bases, with 4 bases of the junction left unmatched. CDR3: CASRQRGGEETQYF. The CDR3 coding sequence is TGTGCCAGCAGGCAGCGGGGGGGAGAAGAGACCCAGTACTTC.

The rearrangement joins TRBV7-2 to TRBJ2-2, with 10 bases fitting TRBD2. Germline V gives CDR1 SGHTA, CDR2 FQGNSA. Unmatched junction bases numbered 5, after V lost 5 bases and J lost 5 bases. This CDR3 spans 15 amino acids. CDR3 protein: CASSVSGRATGELFF. The CDR3 DNA follows: TGTGCCAGCAGCGTCAGCGGGAGGGCGACCGGGGAGCTGTTTTTT.

This rearrangement joins TRBV5-4 to TRBJ2-1; 9 bases agree with TRBD1. Germline V gene sequence: CDR1 SGHNT, CDR2 YYREEE (reference sequence). The V segment lost 5 bases and the J segment 8 bases; nucleotides outside the gene matches: 5. The CDR3 loop spans 13 amino acids. The chain's CDR3 is CASRGDREDEQFF. The DNA of the CDR3 is TGTGCCAGCAGAGGGGACAGGGAGGATGAGCAGTTCTTC.

This sequence joins TRBV10-2 and TRBJ1-2, with 10 bases identical to TRBD1. This CDR3 has 14 residues. The V gene's germline CDR1 is WSHSY and CDR2 SAAADI. The V and J ends lost 6 bases and 4 bases, in that order; junction bases with no gene match: 5. The CDR3 DNA follows: TGCGCCAGCAGGGGACAGGGGTACGGCTATGGCTACACCTTC. Protein: CASRGQGYGYGYTF.

The rearrangement joins TRBV2 to TRBJ2-5; perhaps TRBD1 as D (5 bases). Trimming removed 0 bases at V and 5 bases at J, with 10 bases between. The CDR3 is 14 residues long. Germline V gene sequence: CDR1 SNHLY, CDR2 FYNNEI. CDR3 protein: CASSEAQGGETQYF. The CDR3, as DNA: TGTGCCAGCAGTGAAGCCCAGGGTGGGGAGACCCAGTACTTC.

The chain couples TRBV7-7 to TRBJ2-3; no clear D. The CDR3 covers 15 residues. Germline V CDR1 and CDR2: SSHAT, FNYEAQ (reference sequence). Trimming took 3 bases from V and 0 from J, leaving 10 bases between them. The CDR3 nucleotides read TGTGCCAGCAGCTTGAACACCTTGAGCACAGATACGCAGTATTTT. Amino acids: CASSLNTLSTDTQYF.

The chain joins TRBV4-3 to TRBJ2-5; 8 positions match TRBD1. The CDR3 has 14 residues. Trimming at V came to 1 base and at J to 3 bases, leaving 1 base not matched to a gene. Germline CDR1 and CDR2: LGHNA and YSLEER. In DNA form, the CDR3 reads TGCGCCAGCAGCCAAGGGACAGGGAAAGAGACCCAGTACTTC. Residues: CASSQGTGKETQYF.

The chain links TRBV4-2 to TRBJ1-2; the match to TRBD1 covers 9 bases. The CDR3 extends over 15 amino acids. From germline, CDR1 is LGHNA and CDR2 YNFKEQ. The J segment lost 4 bases and the V segment lost 4 bases, leaving 7 bases of the junction unmatched. In nucleotides, the CDR3 is TGTGCCAGCAGCCGGAGGGACAGGGTAATCTATGGCTACACCTTC. The encoded protein is CASSRRDRVIYGYTF.

The chain joins TRBV28 to TRBJ1-1, with TRBD1 as a possible D gene (6 bases). Germline lookup yields CDR1 MDHEN and CDR2 SYDVKM. The CDR3 is 16 amino acids. V lost 5 bases to trimming and J lost 7 bases, with 23 bases between them. CDR3 sequence: CASSRDIIQRMIEAFF. The DNA of the CDR3 is TGTGCCAGCAGTCGGGACATCATCCAACGTATGATTGAAGCTTTCTTT.

The chain links TRBV28 to TRBJ1-6; D gene unclear. The germline gives CDR1 MDHEN, CDR2 SYDVKM. The CDR3 loop spans 15 amino acids. The V and J ends lost 1 base and 10 bases respectively, with 14 bases between them. DNA of the CDR3: TGTGCCAGCAGTTTATTGCTCCCCGATCTATCACCCCTCCACTTT. This codes for CASSLLLPDLSPLHF. The variable domain in full, with the rest retrieved from reference TRBV28 and TRBJ1-6, is DVKVTQSSRYLVKRTGEKVFLECVQDMDHENMFWYRQDPGLGLRLIYFSYDVKMKEKGDIPEGYSVSREKKERFSLILESASTNQTSMYLCASSLLLPDLSPLHFGNGTRLTVT.

The rearrangement joins TRBV19 to TRBJ2-7; D may be TRBD2 (5 bases). This CDR3 region has 15 residues. The V gene's germline CDR1 is LNHDA and CDR2 SQIVND (reference sequence). V was trimmed by 6 bases and J by 6 bases, leaving 21 bases between them. Here the CDR3 DNA reads TGTGCCAGTAGCTATGAGGAGGCCGGGTATTTCGAGCAGTACTTC. Amino acids: CASSYEEAGYFEQYF.

This rearrangement joins TRBV15 to TRBJ2-1; 13 bases agree with TRBD2. The CDR3 consists of 18 residues. CDR1 LNHNV and CDR2 YYDKDF come from the germline V gene (reference sequence). V lost 5 bases to trimming and J lost 2 bases; unmatched junction nucleotides: 9. The CDR3 loop is CATSGRTSGSRAYNEQFF. The CDR3 coding sequence is TGTGCCACCAGCGGACGGACTAGCGGGAGTAGGGCCTACAATGAGCAGTTCTTC.

The chain employs TRBV6-1 and TRBJ2-1; D gene ambiguous. The CDR3 runs 12 residues. CDR1 and CDR2 from the germline V gene are MNHNS and SASEGT. Trimming removed 5 bases from V and 6 bases from J, with 8 bases in between. The CDR3 loop is CASSRATNEQFF. The CDR3 coding sequence is TGTGCCAGCAGTAGAGCTACCAATGAGCAGTTCTTC.

The chain combines TRBV18 with TRBJ1-1; a weak D match, TRBD1 (6 bases). V was shortened by 5 bases and J by 1 base, with 11 bases between the two germline ends. Germline-derived CDR1 and CDR2 are KGHSH and LQKENI. CDR3 length: 14 amino acids. The CDR3 DNA reads TGTGCCAGCTCAGGCGAGGGACAGAACACTGAAGCTTTCTTT. Translating it yields CASSGEGQNTEAFF.

The chain is built from TRBV4-1 and TRBJ1-2, with 7 bases aligning to TRBD1. J gave up 3 bases and V 5 bases, and 6 bases lay outside the gene matches. The CDR3 contains 14 residues. CDR1 MGHRA and CDR2 YSYEKL come from the germline V gene. Here the CDR3 reads CASSYRQGDYGYTF. The CDR3 DNA is TGCGCCAGCAGCTACCGACAGGGTGACTATGGCTACACCTTC.

The V gene is TRBV15, the J gene TRBJ2-1, with D perhaps matching TRBD2 (5 bases). The germline CDR1 and CDR2 sequences are LNHNV and YYDKDF (reference sequence). With 5 bases removed from V and 7 bases from J, the gap between germline ends came to 21 bases. The CDR3 has 16 residues. This chain's CDR3 is CATSPRGRALGNEQFF. In DNA form, the CDR3 reads TGTGCCACCAGCCCTCGAGGGCGGGCCCTAGGTAATGAGCAGTTCTTC.